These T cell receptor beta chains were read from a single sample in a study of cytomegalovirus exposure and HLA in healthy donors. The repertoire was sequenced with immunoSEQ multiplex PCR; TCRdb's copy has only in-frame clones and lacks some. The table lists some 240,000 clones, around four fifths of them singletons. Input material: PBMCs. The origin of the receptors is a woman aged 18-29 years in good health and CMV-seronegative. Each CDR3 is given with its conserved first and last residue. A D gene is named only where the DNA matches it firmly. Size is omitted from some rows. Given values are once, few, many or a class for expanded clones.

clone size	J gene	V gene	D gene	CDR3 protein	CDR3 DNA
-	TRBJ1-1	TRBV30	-	CAWSRLEGRTEAFF	TGTGCCTGGAGTAGATTAGAAGGGCGCACTGAAGCTTTCTTT
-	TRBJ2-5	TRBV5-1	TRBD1	CASSPGTGGQETQYF	TGCGCCAGCAGCCCAGGGACAGGGGGCCAAGAGACCCAGTACTTC
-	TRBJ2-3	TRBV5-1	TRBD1	CASSLVVGQGADTQYF	TGCGCCAGCAGCTTGGTGGTAGGGCAGGGGGCAGATACGCAGTATTTT
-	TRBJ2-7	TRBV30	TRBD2	CAWSIPSAGGPVEQYF	TGTGCCTGGAGTATCCCCTCGGCGGGAGGGCCGGTGGAGCAGTACTTC
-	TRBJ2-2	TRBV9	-	CASSGTWEDSTGELFF	TGTGCCAGCAGCGGCACGTGGGAGGATAGCACCGGGGAGCTGTTTTTT
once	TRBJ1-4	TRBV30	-	CAWSPHGRLTNEKLFF	TGTGCCTGGAGTCCTCACGGACGGCTGACTAATGAAAAACTGTTTTTT
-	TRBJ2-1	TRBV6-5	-	CASSYSSLTYNEQFF	TGTGCCAGCAGTTACTCGAGTCTAACTTACAATGAGCAGTTCTTC
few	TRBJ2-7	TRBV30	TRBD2	CAWKEREGPIHHEQYF	TGTGCCTGGAAAGAACGGGAGGGCCCCATCCACCACGAGCAGTACTTC
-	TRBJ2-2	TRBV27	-	CASSLRSGLVGSTGELFF	TGTGCCAGCAGTTTACGGTCGGGGCTAGTCGGTAGCACCGGGGAGCTGTTTTTT
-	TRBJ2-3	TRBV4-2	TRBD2	CASSQASGVTDTQYF	TGTGCCAGCAGCCAGGCGAGCGGGGTGACAGATACGCAGTATTTT
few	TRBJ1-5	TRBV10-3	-	CAISEWGPSNQPQHF	TGTGCCATCAGTGAGTGGGGTCCTAGCAATCAGCCCCAGCATTTT
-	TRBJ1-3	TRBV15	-	CATSRGRREGNTIYF	TGTGCCACCAGCAGGGGACGGAGGGAAGGAAACACCATATATTTT
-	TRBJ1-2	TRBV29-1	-	CSVGDWANYGYTF	TGCAGCGTGGGGGACTGGGCTAACTATGGCTACACCTTC
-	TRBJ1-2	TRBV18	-	CASSMGTGGYGYTF	TGTGCCAGCTCCATGGGCACCGGGGGCTATGGCTACACCTTC
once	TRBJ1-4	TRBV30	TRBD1	CAWKGLGQVNEKLFF	TGTGCCTGGAAGGGGCTCGGACAGGTAAATGAAAAACTGTTTTTT
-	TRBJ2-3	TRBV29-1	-	CSVSVGGRSDTQYF	TGCAGCGTTTCGGTTGGTGGCAGATCAGATACGCAGTATTTT
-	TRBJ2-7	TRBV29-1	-	CSVVRQGTYEQYF	TGCAGCGTTGTTCGTCAGGGTACCTACGAGCAGTACTTC
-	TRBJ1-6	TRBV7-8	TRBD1	CASSLGQGARSPLHF	TGTGCCAGCAGCTTAGGACAGGGGGCGAGGTCACCCCTCCACTTT
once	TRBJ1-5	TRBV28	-	CASSSGSQPQHF	TGTGCCAGCAGTTCGGGCTCTCAGCCCCAGCATTTT
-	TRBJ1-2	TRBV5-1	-	CASSMESYGYTF	TGCGCCAGCAGCATGGAGAGCTATGGCTACACCTTC
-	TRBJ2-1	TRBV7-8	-	CASSSTVSTGNEQFF	TGTGCCAGCAGCTCAACAGTTAGTACAGGCAATGAGCAGTTCTTC
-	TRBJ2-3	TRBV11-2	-	CASSDTGLRGAQYF	TGTGCCAGCAGTGATACGGGGCTGAGAGGGGCGCAGTATTTT
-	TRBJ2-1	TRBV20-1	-	CSAPGNEQFF	TGCAGTGCTCCCGGAAATGAGCAGTTCTTC
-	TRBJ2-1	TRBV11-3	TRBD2	CASSKREEQFF	TGTGCCAGCAGCAAGCGGGAGGAGCAGTTCTTC
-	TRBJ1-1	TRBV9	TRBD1	CASSEVPGQGSGTEAFF	TGTGCCAGCAGCGAAGTCCCGGGACAGGGGTCGGGCACTGAAGCTTTCTTT
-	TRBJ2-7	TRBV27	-	CASSPRGWEQAIEQYF	TGTGCCAGCAGTCCCCGCGGTTGGGAACAGGCAATCGAGCAGTACTTC
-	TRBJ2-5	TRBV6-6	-	CASRSGERGETQYF	TGTGCCAGCAGGTCGGGGGAACGGGGGGAGACCCAGTACTTC
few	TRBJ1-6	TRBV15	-	CATSRGNNSPLHF	TGTGCCACCAGCAGAGGGAATAATTCACCCCTCCACTTT
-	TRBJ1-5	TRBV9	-	CASSVAGGNQPQHF	TGTGCCAGCAGCGTTGCAGGGGGCAATCAGCCCCAGCATTTT
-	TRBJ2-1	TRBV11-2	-	CASSLVGYGDEQFF	TGTGCCAGCAGCTTAGTAGGCTACGGCGATGAGCAGTTCTTC
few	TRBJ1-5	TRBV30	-	CAWSGAGHHQPQHF	TGTGCCTGGAGTGGGGCAGGACACCATCAGCCCCAGCATTTT
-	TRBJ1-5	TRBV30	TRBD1	CAWSLGTGIQPQHF	TGTGCCTGGAGTCTCGGGACAGGGATTCAGCCCCAGCATTTT
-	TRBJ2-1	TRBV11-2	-	CASSLVAEQFF	TGTGCCAGCAGCTTAGTGGCCGAGCAGTTCTTC